This passage covers 5 T cell receptor beta chains from one sample sequenced in a study of T-cell memory formation after mild COVID-19. TCRdb re-called the 5' RACE reads through MiXCR, storing one row per CDR3 protein. The data contain approximately 580,000 distinct CDR3 sequences, roughly 20% of them seen just once; the ten biggest clones take up roughly an eighth. The sequencing input was PBMCs or a T cell subset sorted from them (not recorded which). The receptors here all came from an adult woman who had mild COVID-19 (a few samples of this study predate the infection). Cell type and time point are not known.

This clonotype came up a few times. The rearrangement links TRBV15 to TRBJ2-5; D remains unclear. V was shortened by 3 bases and J by 5 bases, with 16 bases between the two germline ends. Germline V lookup: CDR1 LNHNV, CDR2 YYDKDF (reference sequence). This CDR3 has 15 residues. CDR3 amino acids: CATSSSRSGRETQYF. The DNA for the CDR3 is TGTGCCACCAGCAGTAGTCGCTCCGGGCGGGAGACCCAGTACTTC.

The CDR3 sequence: CASSGDRSTDTQYF. The CDR3 coding sequence is TGTGCCAGCAGCGGGGACAGGAGCACAGATACGCAGTATTTT. The chain is built from TRBV3-1 and TRBJ2-3; 8 nucleotides line up with TRBD1. The CDR3 extends over 14 amino acids. The germline gives CDR1 LGHDT, CDR2 YNNKEL (reference sequence). Losses at the gene ends were 5 bases for V and 0 bases for J; bases not matched to a gene: 1.

This clonotype was found a few times. This chain uses TRBV6-5 with TRBJ1-1; perhaps TRBD1 as D (5 bases). The CDR3 contains 13 residues. Trimming stripped 6 bases from V and 0 bases from J, with 8 bases between. The V gene's germline CDR1 is MNHEY and CDR2 SVGAGI. The CDR3 sequence: CASRGRLNTEAFF. CDR3 sequence (DNA): TGTGCCAGCAGGGGACGGTTGAACACTGAAGCTTTCTTT.

This clonotype was counted ten times or more. The chain links TRBV5-1 to TRBJ2-3; 12 bases agree with TRBD2. The V gene's germline CDR1 is SGHRS and CDR2 YFSETQ. The CDR3 runs to 15 residues. With V trimmed by 3 bases and J by 4 bases, 3 bases remained unmatched. The CDR3 bases are TGCGCCAGCAGCTCTAGCGGGGGGGCCCCAGATACGCAGTATTTT. Its translation: CASSSSGGAPDTQYF. Using reference TRBV5-1 and TRBJ2-3 for the parts outside the CDR3, the full variable domain is KAGVTQTPRYLIKTRGQQVTLSCSPISGHRSVSWYQQTPGQGLQFLFEYFSETQRNKGNFPGRFSGRQFSNSRSEMNVSTLELGDSALYLCASSSSGGAPDTQYFGPGTRLTVL.

The J gene is TRBJ2-1, the V gene TRBV12-3 or TRBV12-4, with 7 positions matching TRBD2. V lost 2 bases and J lost 0; bases outside the gene matches: 1. The CDR3 has 15 amino acids. CDR3 coding DNA: TGTGCCAGCAGTTTAACTAGCGTCTCCTACAATGAGCAGTTCTTC. As protein: CASSLTSVSYNEQFF.